This T cell receptor beta chain was profiled in a study of cytomegalovirus exposure and HLA in healthy donors. Study-level information: From donors who were HLA-typed, an early data release held 75 million to 85 million unique TCRs. General study findings and limits: It was confirmed in vitro that three of the CMV-associated chains were specific for CMV antigens. The productive fraction for most TCR beta V segments was about 90% or about 30% in an earlier analysis. Common viral pathogens seemed, in a later analysis, to connect with several of the most significant clusters.

In regard to this clone: Its antigen is undetermined.

Amplification used 60 Vbeta primers and 13 Jbeta primers. Here immunoSEQ multiplex PCR was the method, and the copy in TCRdb shows in-frame clones only, minus some. The sample lists around 270,000 clones, 75% to 90% occurring once. Looked up from germline, CDR1 is KGHSH and CDR2 is LQKENI. The CDR3 is made up of 16 amino acids. Trimming at V came to 4 bases and at J to 3 bases, leaving 7 bases not matched to a gene. The rearrangement uses TRBV18 and TRBJ2-1; 9 bases agree with TRBD2. This receptor was taken from a girl aged 2 to 9 in good health and CMV-seronegative. What was sequenced was PBMCs. CDR3 residues: CASSRRTSVGYNEQFF. The CDR3 nucleotides are TGTGCCAGCTCACGTCGGACTAGCGTGGGCTACAATGAGCAGTTCTTC.